This T cell receptor beta chain was documented in a study of T cell responses to AZD1222 COVID-19 vaccine. Data came from immunoSEQ multiplex PCR; TCRdb stores just in-frame clones and leaves some out. This table holds 100,000 to 150,000 clones, 75% to 90% found once. With respect to this clone: What it binds is unknown.

Looked up from germline, CDR1 is SGDLS and CDR2 is YYNGEE. J was trimmed by 8 bases and V by 3 bases; bases with no gene match: 13. The CDR3 length is 15 residues. The study, taken as a whole, reports: Only five to seven AZD1222 recipients tested seropositive at baseline.

Sequenced material: peripheral blood, taken on day 0 of AZD1222 vaccination. This sequence was found in an adult in good health. The chain joins TRBV9 to TRBJ1-2; 7 bases fit TRBD1. The CDR3 is CASSAQGTVEYGYTF. The CDR3 DNA sequence: TGTGCCAGCAGCGCCCAGGGGACAGTTGAATACGGCTACACCTTC.